This TCR beta chain was recovered during a study of blood T cell repertoires in COVID-19. Turning to the study itself: PBMCs, B-cell-depleted T cells, or T cells were the source of the cDNA or gDNA that made up the material.

Original methodology: Nucleated cell number was recorded as an estimate derived from reference gene primer amplification. Only in-frame clones appear in the TCRdb table, and some are missing; sequencing was by immunoSEQ multiplex PCR. Clone size and the V and J calls come from that table; the DNA yielded D and trimming. This table has about 6,400 clones, 84% appearing once. V was trimmed by 4 bases and J by 2 bases, leaving 8 bases between them. The CDR3 totals 12 residues. Germline V CDR1 and CDR2: SQVTM, ANQGSEA. Sequenced sample: peripheral blood. The origin of this receptor is a human donor with active COVID-19. The donor label of this sample is uncertain. V is TRBV29-1 and J is TRBJ2-5; the D is unclear. The CDR3 region is CSVGPQQETQYF. The CDR3 DNA follows: TGCAGCGTTGGTCCCCAGCAAGAGACCCAGTACTTC.